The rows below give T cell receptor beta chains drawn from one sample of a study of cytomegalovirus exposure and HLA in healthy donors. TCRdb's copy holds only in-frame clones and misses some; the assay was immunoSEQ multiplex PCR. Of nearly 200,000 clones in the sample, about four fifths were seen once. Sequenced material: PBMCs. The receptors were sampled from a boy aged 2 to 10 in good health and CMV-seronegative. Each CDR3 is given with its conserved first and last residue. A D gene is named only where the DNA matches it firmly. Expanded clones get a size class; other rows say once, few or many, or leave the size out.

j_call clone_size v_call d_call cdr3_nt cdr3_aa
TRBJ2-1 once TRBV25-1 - TGTGCCAGCGGTTCCCCGGTCCACGAGCAGTTCTTC CASGSPVHEQFF
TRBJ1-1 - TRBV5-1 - TGCGCCAGCAGCTTGTTCCTGGGAGTGGGGAACACTGAAGCTTTCTTT CASSLFLGVGNTEAFF
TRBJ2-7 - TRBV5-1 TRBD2 TGCGCCAGCAGCCCGGGGGGGGCTAAATCTAACGAGCAGTACTTC CASSPGGAKSNEQYF
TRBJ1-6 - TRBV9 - TGTGCCAGCAGCGTTGACAATGATTCACCCCTCCACTTT CASSVDNDSPLHF
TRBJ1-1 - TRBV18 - TGTGCCAGCTCACCCGAGAGGAACACTGAAGCTTTCTTT CASSPERNTEAFF
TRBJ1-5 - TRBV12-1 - TGTGCCAGCACGAGAGGAACTCTTGGCGATCAGCCCCAGCATTTT CASTRGTLGDQPQHF
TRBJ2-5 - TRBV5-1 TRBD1 TGCGCCAGCAGCGTAGGACAGGCGCCAGAGACCCAGTACTTC CASSVGQAPETQYF
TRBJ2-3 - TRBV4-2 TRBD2 TGTGCCAGCAGCCAAGAGCGGGGGGGTAGCACAGATACGCAGTATTTT CASSQERGGSTDTQYF
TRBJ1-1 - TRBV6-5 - TGTGCCAGCAGTCGGCAGGGGCACACTGAAGCTTTCTTT CASSRQGHTEAFF
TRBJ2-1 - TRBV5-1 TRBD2 TGCGCCAGCAGGGTTAGCGGGGGGGCCGGTGAGCAGTTCTTC CASRVSGGAGEQFF
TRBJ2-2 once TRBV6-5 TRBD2 TGTGCCAGCAGTTATCAAGCGGGGGCTAACACCGGGGAGCTGTTTTTT CASSYQAGANTGELFF
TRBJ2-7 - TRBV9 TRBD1 TGTGCCAGCAGCGCCTCCCGGGACAGGGCCTACGAGCAGTACTTC CASSASRDRAYEQYF
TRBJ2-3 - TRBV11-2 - TGTGCCAGCAGCCGAGCCCAGGGGCGGGGGACAGATACGCAGTATTTT CASSRAQGRGTDTQYF
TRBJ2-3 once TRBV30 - TGTGCCTGGAGTGTCTATACAGATACGCAGTATTTT CAWSVYTDTQYF
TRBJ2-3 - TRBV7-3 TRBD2 TGTGCCAGCAGCCCTGGACTAGCGGGGGGCTCTAGCACAGATACGCAGTATTTT CASSPGLAGGSSTDTQYF
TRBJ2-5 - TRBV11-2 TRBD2 TGTGCCAGCAGCCCCGGGACTAGCGGTGGAAAAGAGACCCAGTACTTC CASSPGTSGGKETQYF
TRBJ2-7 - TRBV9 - TGTGCCAGCAGCCCCCGTGGCAGGCCTGCAGATGAGCAGTACTTC CASSPRGRPADEQYF
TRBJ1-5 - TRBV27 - TGTGCCATCTCCTGGAGGGGTTTAGGGCAGCCCCAGCATTTT CAISWRGLGQPQHF
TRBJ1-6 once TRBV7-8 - TGTGCCAGCAGCTTACAAAGCCGGGCACCCCTCCACTTT CASSLQSRAPLHF
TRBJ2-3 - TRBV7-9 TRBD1 TGTGCCAGCAGCTTAGGACGGGACAGCTACACAGATACGCAGTATTTT CASSLGRDSYTDTQYF
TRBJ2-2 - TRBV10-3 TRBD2 TGTGCCGCCATTAGCGGGGGGGCTGACACCGGGGAGCTGTTTTTT CAAISGGADTGELFF
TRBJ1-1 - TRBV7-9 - TGTGCCAGCAGCTTGTTGCAGGGGAACACTGAAGCTTTCTTT CASSLLQGNTEAFF
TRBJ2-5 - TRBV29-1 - TGCAGCGTCCCCAGGGGGGTGGGGGAGACCCAGTACTTC CSVPRGVGETQYF
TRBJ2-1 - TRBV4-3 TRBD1 TGCGCCAGCAGCCAAGATACAGGGGTTAGAGAGCAGTTCTTC CASSQDTGVREQFF
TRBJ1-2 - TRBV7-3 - TGTGCCAGCAGCGAAGGTCAGGGGTACACCTTC CASSEGQGYTF
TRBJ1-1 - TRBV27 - TGTGCCAGCAGTCCCCAAAGGCGGGTGAGCACTGAAGCTTTCTTT CASSPQRRVSTEAFF
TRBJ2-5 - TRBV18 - TGTGCCAGCTCACCAACAGAGCAAGAGACCCAGTACTTC CASSPTEQETQYF
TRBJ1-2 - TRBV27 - TGTGCCAGCAGTCCGGGTTCTAACTATGGCTACACCTTC CASSPGSNYGYTF
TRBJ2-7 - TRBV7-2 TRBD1 TGTGCCAGCAGCCTATGGGACAGTTCCTACGAGCAGTACTTC CASSLWDSSYEQYF
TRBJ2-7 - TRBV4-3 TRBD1 TGCGCCAGCAGCTTGGAACACCGGGACAGGATCCTCTACGAGCAGTACTTC CASSLEHRDRILYEQYF
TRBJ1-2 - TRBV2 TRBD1 TGTGCCAGGGAAGGACAGGGGCTGCTTGTTACTGGCTACACCTTC CAREGQGLLVTGYTF
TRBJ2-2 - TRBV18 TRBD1 TGTGCCAGCTCAACCCTGGACAGGGCGAACACCGGGGAGCTGTTTTTT CASSTLDRANTGELFF
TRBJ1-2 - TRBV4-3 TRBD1 TGCGCCAGCAGCCAAGTCGCCGGGACAGATGGGGTTTATGGCTACACCTTC CASSQVAGTDGVYGYTF
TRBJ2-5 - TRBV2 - TGTGCCAGCAGTACTAGAGCGCTTGCCCAAGAGACCCAGTACTTC CASSTRALAQETQYF
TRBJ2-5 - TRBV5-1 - TGCGCCAGCAGCTCCTTTTCACAGTGGGAGACCCAGTACTTC CASSSFSQWETQYF
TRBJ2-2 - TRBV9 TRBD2 TGTGCCAGCAGCGTGGGGGGGTCCGGGGAGCTGTTTTTT CASSVGGSGELFF
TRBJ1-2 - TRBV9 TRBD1 TGTGCCAGCAGCGTAGGGACAGGGGGCAGTGGCTACACCTTC CASSVGTGGSGYTF
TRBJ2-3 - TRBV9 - TGTGCCAGCAGCTTTACGACTAGTCCCACAGATACGCAGTATTTT CASSFTTSPTDTQYF
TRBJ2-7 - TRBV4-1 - TGCGCCAGCAGCCAAATTGGGGGGTCTGGCGAGCAGTACTTC CASSQIGGSGEQYF
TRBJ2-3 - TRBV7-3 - TGTGCCAGCAGCTGGACCGGGGGAGGCACAGATACGCAGTATTTT CASSWTGGGTDTQYF
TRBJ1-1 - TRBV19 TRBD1 TGTGCCAGTAGTATACGGACAGGGAACACTGAAGCTTTCTTT CASSIRTGNTEAFF
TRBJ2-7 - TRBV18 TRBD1 TGTGCCAGCTCACCATCAGGGGGCGACGAGCAGTACTTC CASSPSGGDEQYF
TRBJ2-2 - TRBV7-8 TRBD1 TGTGCCATCCAACAGGGGAGTACCGGGGAGCTGTTTTTT CAIQQGSTGELFF
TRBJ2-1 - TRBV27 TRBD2 TGTGCCAGCAGTTTAGAAGCGGGATTTAACAATGAGCAGTTCTTC CASSLEAGFNNEQFF
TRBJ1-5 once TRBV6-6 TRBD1 TGTGCCAGCAGAGGACAGGGGGCGGGTCAGCCCCAGCATTTT CASRGQGAGQPQHF
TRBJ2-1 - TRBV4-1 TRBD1 TGCGCCAGCAGCCCGAGCGGACAGGGGCTCTATGAGCAGTTCTTC CASSPSGQGLYEQFF
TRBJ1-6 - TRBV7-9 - TGTGCCAGCAGCCCGGGACTTCTAGGAGATAATTCACCCCTCCACTTT CASSPGLLGDNSPLHF
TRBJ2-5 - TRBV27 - TGTGCCAGCAGTGGCCGGGGTCAAGAGACCCAGTACTTC CASSGRGQETQYF
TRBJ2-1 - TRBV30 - TGTGCCTGGAGTGTGGGAGGGGGGCAGTACAATGAGCAGTTCTTC CAWSVGGGQYNEQFF
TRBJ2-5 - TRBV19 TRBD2 TGTGCCAGTAGGGGACGCCGGGTAGCGGGGGGGGGTCAAGAGACCCAGTACTTC CASRGRRVAGGGQETQYF
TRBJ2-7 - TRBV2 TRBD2 TGTGCCAGCAGTGGGGGCCGGGGGGTGTTCTACGAGCAGTACTTC CASSGGRGVFYEQYF
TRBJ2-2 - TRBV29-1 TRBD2 TGCAGCGTTGAGACTAGCGGGTACGGGGAGCTGTTTTTT CSVETSGYGELFF
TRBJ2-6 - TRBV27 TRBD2 TGTGCCAGCAGTTTAGGGAGGGGCTCTGGGGCCAACGTCCTGACTTTC CASSLGRGSGANVLTF
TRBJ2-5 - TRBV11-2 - TGTGCCAGCAGCTTCCCGGGACTTCAAGAGACCCAGTACTTC CASSFPGLQETQYF
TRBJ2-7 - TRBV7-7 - TGTGCTAGCAGCTTAGGAGGGGGGGCCTCCGAGCAGTACTTC CASSLGGGASEQYF
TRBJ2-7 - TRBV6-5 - TGTGCCAGCAGTCCTTCACAGGGCCACGAGCAGTACTTC CASSPSQGHEQYF
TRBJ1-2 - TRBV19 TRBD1 TGTGCCAGTAGTATAGTCGGGACAGCAATCTACTACACCTTC CASSIVGTAIYYTF
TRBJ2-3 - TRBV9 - TGTGCCAGCAGCGTAGCTCCCGGACTTCTCACAGATACGCAGTATTTT CASSVAPGLLTDTQYF
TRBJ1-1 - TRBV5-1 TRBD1 TGCGCCAGCAGCCCCTTGGGACAGGGGAGCACTGAAGCTTTCTTT CASSPLGQGSTEAFF